What follows are 13 T cell receptor beta chains derived from one specimen sequenced in a study of cytomegalovirus exposure and HLA in healthy donors. It was with 60 Vbeta and 13 Jbeta primers that the PCR ran. The repertoire was sequenced with immunoSEQ multiplex PCR; TCRdb's copy has only in-frame clones and lacks some. The sample records about 130,000 clones, approximately 17% being singletons. The material sequenced was PBMCs. These receptors were collected from a female donor in good health and CMV-seropositive.

The gene calls are TRBV6-1 and TRBJ1-2, with D possibly being TRBD1 (5 bases). Trimming removed 3 bases at V and 8 bases at J, with 16 bases between. This CDR3 is 14 amino acids long. Germline loops: CDR1 MNHNS, CDR2 SASEGT. The CDR3 reads CASSDSGTVEGYTF. The CDR3 nucleotides are TGTGCCAGCAGTGACTCCGGGACTGTAGAAGGCTACACCTTC.

The V gene is TRBV5-6, the J gene TRBJ2-7; TRBD2 aligns across 8 bases. Losses at the gene ends were 4 bases for V and 6 bases for J; bases not matched to a gene: 9. Germline-derived CDR1 and CDR2 are SGHDT and YYEEEE. The CDR3 has 14 residues. For the CDR3, the DNA is TGTGCCAGCAGCACCGGACTAGCACGTGGCGAGCAGTACTTC. Its protein is CASSTGLARGEQYF. Full variable domain (remainder filled in from reference TRBV5-6 and TRBJ2-7): DAGVTQSPTHLIKTRGQQVTLRCSPKSGHDTVSWYQQALGQGPQFIFQYYEEEERQRGNFPDRFSGHQFPNYSSELNVNALLLGDSALYLCASSTGLARGEQYFGPGTRLTVT.

The chain carries TRBV25-1 and TRBJ1-4; weak D call: TRBD1 (5 bases). Germline CDR1 MGHDK, CDR2 SYGVNS. V lost 1 base and J lost 0, with 12 bases in between. This CDR3 has 17 residues. CDR3 in DNA: TGTGCCAGCAGTGAATGGGTCAGGGCATCAACTAATGAAAAACTGTTTTTT. Its protein product is CASSEWVRASTNEKLFF.

This clone was observed a handful of times. The V gene is TRBV23-1, the J gene TRBJ2-7; possible D gene TRBD1, 5 bases. TRBV23-1 qualifies as an ORF whose function is uncertain. The CDR3 contains 18 residues. Between the trimmed V and J ends, which lost 1 base and 2 bases, there was a span of 21 bases. CDR3 residues: CASSQYSLGLQQTYEQYF. DNA of the CDR3: TGCGCCAGCAGTCAATACAGCCTGGGGCTTCAACAAACCTACGAGCAGTACTTC.

The rearrangement joins TRBV4-1 to TRBJ2-7, with D tentatively TRBD2 (6 bases). Deletions cut 1 base from V and 7 bases from J, with 20 bases between. CDR3 size: 16 residues. Per the germline V gene, CDR1 is MGHRA and CDR2 is YSYEKL. Written as DNA, the CDR3 is TGCGCCAGCAGCCAAGGGGCGGGACCCTACTCGGGAGAGCAGTACTTC. Translated: CASSQGAGPYSGEQYF.

This clone has a handful of counts. The CDR3 sequence is CASSQTVSYEQYF. Here the CDR3 DNA reads TGTGCCAGTAGTCAAACAGTCTCCTACGAGCAGTACTTC. The V and J genes are TRBV19 and TRBJ2-7, with D unclear. This CDR3 contains 13 residues. Germline CDR1 reads LNHDA; CDR2 reads SQIVND (reference sequence). V was shortened by 5 bases and J by 0 bases, with 8 bases between the two germline ends.

This clone was recorded a few times. The chain employs TRBV28 and TRBJ2-3; 8 bases agree with TRBD2. V trimming: 3 bases; J trimming: 3 bases; junction bases outside the gene matches: 14. Germline V gene sequence: CDR1 MDHEN, CDR2 SYDVKM. The length of the CDR3 is 18 residues. CDR3 in amino acids: CASSFPTESGSRTDTQYF. DNA of the CDR3: TGTGCCAGCAGTTTTCCCACGGAGAGCGGGAGTCGGACAGATACGCAGTATTTT.

There are a few counts of this clone. The chain has TRBV4-3 and TRBJ2-7; D is ambiguous. Between the trimmed V and J ends, which lost 3 bases and 1 base, there was a span of 19 bases. This CDR3 is built from 17 residues. Germline-derived CDR1 and CDR2 are LGHNA and YSLEER. The CDR3 is CASSQDPDVRSSYEQYF. CDR3 bases: TGCGCCAGCAGCCAGGATCCGGATGTAAGGAGTTCCTACGAGCAGTACTTC.

The chain joins TRBV4-2 to TRBJ2-3; 7 nucleotides agree with TRBD2. The CDR3 is made up of 19 amino acids. The germline CDR1 and CDR2 sequences are LGHNA and YNFKEQ. Trimming cost V 0 bases and J 2 bases; bases outside gene matches: 14. In nucleotides, the CDR3 is TGTGCCAGCAGCCAAGATCCGGCTAGCGGAGGCAGACTCACAGATACGCAGTATTTT. Protein product: CASSQDPASGGRLTDTQYF.

CDR3 residues: CASSEARGRAQETQYF. CDR3 DNA: TGTGCCAGCAGTGAAGCGAGAGGTCGAGCCCAAGAGACCCAGTACTTC. The genes are TRBV2 and TRBJ2-5; D ambiguous. Germline V gene lookup returns CDR1 SNHLY and CDR2 FYNNEI. Trimming left V 0 bases short and J 1 base short, with 12 bases between. CDR3 size: 16 residues.

This clone was seen only a few times. J is TRBJ2-5 and V is TRBV6-5, with 7 bases fitting TRBD2. Near its end, the DNA agrees better with TRBJ2-7, so the J call may be wrong. Germline V gives CDR1 MNHEY, CDR2 SVGAGI. CDR3 length equals 13 residues. CDR3 in amino acids: CASKTGGSYEQYF. For the CDR3, the DNA is TGTGCCAGCAAAACGGGGGGAAGCTACGAGCAGTACTTC.

This clone came up a few times. The chain has TRBV9 and TRBJ1-1; possibly TRBD1 for D (5 bases). V lost 4 bases and J lost 0, with 13 bases in between. The germline V gene has CDR1 SGDLS and CDR2 YYNGEE. This CDR3 has 15 residues. Here the CDR3 reads CASSSQGELNTEAFF. In DNA form, the CDR3 reads TGTGCCAGCAGCTCCCAAGGGGAACTGAACACTGAAGCTTTCTTT.

This chain uses TRBV5-1 with TRBJ2-3; possible D gene TRBD1, 6 bases. The V end lost 5 bases, the J end lost 3 bases, and 19 bases lay between the germline ends. The CDR3 is 16 residues long. The V gene's germline CDR1 is SGHRS and CDR2 YFSETQ. Here the CDR3 DNA reads TGCGCCAGCAGGACGCAACAGGGACGAAGTACAGATACGCAGTATTTT. This codes for CASRTQQGRSTDTQYF. Using reference TRBV5-1 and TRBJ2-3 for the parts outside the CDR3, the full variable domain is KAGVTQTPRYLIKTRGQQVTLSCSPISGHRSVSWYQQTPGQGLQFLFEYFSETQRNKGNFPGRFSGRQFSNSRSEMNVSTLELGDSALYLCASRTQQGRSTDTQYFGPGTRLTVL.